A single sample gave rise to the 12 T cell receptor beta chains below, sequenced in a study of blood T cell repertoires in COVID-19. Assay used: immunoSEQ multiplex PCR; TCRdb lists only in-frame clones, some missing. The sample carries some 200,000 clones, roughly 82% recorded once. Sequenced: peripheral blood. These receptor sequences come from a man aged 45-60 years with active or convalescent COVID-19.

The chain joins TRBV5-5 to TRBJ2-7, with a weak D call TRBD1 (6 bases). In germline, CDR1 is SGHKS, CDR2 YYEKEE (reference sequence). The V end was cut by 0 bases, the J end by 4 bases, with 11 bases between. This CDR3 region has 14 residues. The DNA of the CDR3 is TGTGCCAGCAGCTTGGGACCAGGGGAATACGAGCAGTACGTC. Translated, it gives CASSLGPGEYEQYV.

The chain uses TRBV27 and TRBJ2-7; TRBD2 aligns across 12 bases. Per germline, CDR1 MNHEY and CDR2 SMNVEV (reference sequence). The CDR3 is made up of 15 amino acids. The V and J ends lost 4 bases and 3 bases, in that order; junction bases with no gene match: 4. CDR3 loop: CASSSSGRGFYEQYF. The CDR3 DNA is TGTGCCAGCAGTTCTAGCGGGAGGGGGTTCTACGAGCAGTACTTC.

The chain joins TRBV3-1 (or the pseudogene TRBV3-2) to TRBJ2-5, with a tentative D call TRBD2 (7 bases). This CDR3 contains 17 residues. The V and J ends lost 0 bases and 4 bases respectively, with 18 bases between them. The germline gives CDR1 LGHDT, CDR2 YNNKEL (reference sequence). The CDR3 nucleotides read TGTGCCAGCAGCCAAGATCGTCGGGGGGCGGGGGCAGAGACCCAGTACTTC. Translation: CASSQDRRGAGAETQYF.

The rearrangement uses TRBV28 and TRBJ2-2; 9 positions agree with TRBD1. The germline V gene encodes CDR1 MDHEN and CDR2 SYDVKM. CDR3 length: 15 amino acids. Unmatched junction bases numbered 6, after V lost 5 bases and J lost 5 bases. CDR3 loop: CASSPGQGYTGELFF. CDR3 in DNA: TGTGCCAGCAGTCCGGGACAGGGATATACCGGGGAGCTGTTTTTT.

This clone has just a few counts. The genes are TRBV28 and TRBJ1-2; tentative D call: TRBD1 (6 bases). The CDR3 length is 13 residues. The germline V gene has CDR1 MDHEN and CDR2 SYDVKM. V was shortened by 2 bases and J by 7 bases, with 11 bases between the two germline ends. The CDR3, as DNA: TGTGCCAGCAGTTTAACAGGGCCCCCTGGCTACACCTTC. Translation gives CASSLTGPPGYTF.

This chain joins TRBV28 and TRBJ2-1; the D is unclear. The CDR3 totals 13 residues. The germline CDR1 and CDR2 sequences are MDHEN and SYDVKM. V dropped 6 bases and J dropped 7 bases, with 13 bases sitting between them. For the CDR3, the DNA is TGTGCCAGCAGCCCAGGCGTTATTAATGAGCAGTTCTTC. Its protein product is CASSPGVINEQFF.

CDR3 sequence reads: CASSTGQGAEAFF. Here the CDR3 DNA reads TGTGCCAGCAGTACCGGACAGGGGGCTGAAGCTTTCTTT. This chain joins TRBV6-2 or TRBV6-3 and TRBJ1-1; 10 nucleotides line up with TRBD1. The germline V gene encodes CDR1 MNHEY and CDR2 SVGEGT. The CDR3 runs to 13 residues. Losses at the gene ends were 5 bases for V and 6 bases for J; bases not matched to a gene: 3.

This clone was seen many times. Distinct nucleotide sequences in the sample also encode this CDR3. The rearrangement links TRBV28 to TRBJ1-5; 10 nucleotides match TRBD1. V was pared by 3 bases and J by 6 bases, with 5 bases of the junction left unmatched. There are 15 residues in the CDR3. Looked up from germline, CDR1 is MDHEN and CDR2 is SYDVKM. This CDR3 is CASSLGTGVVQPQHF. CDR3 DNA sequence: TGTGCCAGCAGTTTGGGGACAGGGGTCGTTCAGCCCCAGCATTTT.

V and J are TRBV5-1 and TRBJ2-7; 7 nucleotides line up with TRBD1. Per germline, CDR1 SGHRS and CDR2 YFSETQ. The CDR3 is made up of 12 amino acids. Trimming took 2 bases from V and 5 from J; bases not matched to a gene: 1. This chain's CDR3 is CASSFTGDEQYF. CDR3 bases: TGCGCCAGCAGCTTCACAGGGGACGAGCAGTACTTC.

The CDR3 loop is CASSSGFVLTEAFF. As DNA, the CDR3 is TGTGCCAGCAGCTCCGGGTTCGTACTCACTGAAGCTTTCTTT. The rearrangement joins TRBV5-4 to TRBJ1-1; D gene uncertain. This CDR3 has 14 amino acids. V gave up 3 bases and J gave up 4 bases, with 13 bases separating them. The V gene's germline CDR1 is SGHNT and CDR2 YYREEE (reference sequence).

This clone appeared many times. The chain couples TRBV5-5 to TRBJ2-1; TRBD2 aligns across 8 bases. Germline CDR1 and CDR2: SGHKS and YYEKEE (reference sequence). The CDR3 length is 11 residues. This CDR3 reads CASREGNEQFF. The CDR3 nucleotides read TGTGCTAGCCGGGAGGGCAATGAGCAGTTCTTC.

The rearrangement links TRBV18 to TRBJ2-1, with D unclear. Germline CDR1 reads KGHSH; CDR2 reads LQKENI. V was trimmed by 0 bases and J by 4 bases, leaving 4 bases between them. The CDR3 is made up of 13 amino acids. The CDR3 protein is CASSPPLYNEQFF. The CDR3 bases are TGTGCCAGCTCACCACCACTGTACAATGAGCAGTTCTTC.